Following are 23 T cell receptor beta chains from one sample sequenced in a study of OX40 agonist ivuxolimab in advanced cancers. Sequenced by immunoSEQ multiplex PCR; TCRdb stores in-frame clones only, minus some. Of roughly 15,000 clones listed, around three quarters are singletons. The source material was CD4+ or CD8+ T cells sorted from blood, sampled in a trial of the OX40 agonist ivuxolimab. The source is an adult with an advanced solid tumor such as melanoma, head and neck, liver or kidney cancer.

The chain links TRBV6-6 to TRBJ2-7, with 7 positions matching TRBD2. The trim removed 6 bases at V and 5 bases at J, leaving 1 base unmatched. Germline CDR1 and CDR2: MNHNY and SVGAGI (reference sequence). This CDR3 has 11 amino acids. CDR3 region: CASRGTNEQYF. CDR3 nucleotides: TGTGCCAGCAGGGGGACTAACGAGCAGTACTTC.

The chain is built from TRBV30 and TRBJ1-6; a weak D match, TRBD1 (6 bases). The CDR3 is 13 amino acids. Germline CDR1 and CDR2: GTSNPN and SVGIG (reference sequence). The V end was cut by 5 bases, the J end by 8 bases, with 13 bases between. As DNA, the CDR3 is TGTGCCTGGGAGGGGGGTAACCATTCACCCCTCCACTTT. Translated, it gives CAWEGGNHSPLHF.

This clone was found once. This chain links TRBV6-4 with TRBJ1-1; D unresolved. CDR1 and CDR2 from the germline V gene are MRHNA and SNTAGT. The CDR3 has 10 residues. Trimming took off 8 bases at V and 10 bases at J, with 11 bases between the two ends. Written as DNA, the CDR3 is TGTGCCAGCTTGATGACAAGAGCTTTCTTT. It specifies CASLMTRAFF.

V gene TRBV7-6 combines with J gene TRBJ2-2, with 7 bases fitting TRBD2. This CDR3 contains 16 residues. The germline V gene encodes CDR1 SGHVS and CDR2 FNYEAQ. The junction had 10 bases not matched to a gene; V was cut back by 3 bases and J by 6 bases. The CDR3 nucleotides read TGTGCCAGCAGCTTCTCCCGGGACTACTCCTCCGGGGAGCTGTTTTTT. It codes for CASSFSRDYSSGELFF.

The genes are TRBV5-6 and TRBJ2-1; D is unclear. V gave up 4 bases and J gave up 6 bases, with 17 bases separating them. This CDR3 is 15 amino acids long. CDR1 is SGHDT and CDR2 is YYEEEE in the germline V gene. CDR3 nucleotide sequence: TGTGCCAGCAGCCCCTTAGAAGCAGCCGGCAATGAGCAGTTCTTC. Protein sequence: CASSPLEAAGNEQFF. The full variable domain, with the rest looked up from reference TRBV5-6 and TRBJ2-1, is DAGVTQSPTHLIKTRGQQVTLRCSPKSGHDTVSWYQQALGQGPQFIFQYYEEEERQRGNFPDRFSGHQFPNYSSELNVNALLLGDSALYLCASSPLEAAGNEQFFGPGTRLTVL.

This clone was observed once. The chain joins TRBV27 to TRBJ2-1; 12 nucleotides agree with TRBD2. After removal of 9 bases from V and 5 bases from J, the junction contained 5 bases not matched to a gene. The CDR3 has 14 residues. The germline V gene encodes CDR1 MNHEY and CDR2 SMNVEV (reference sequence). The CDR3 here is CASRLAGENNEQFF. The CDR3, as DNA: TGTGCCAGTAGACTAGCGGGGGAGAACAATGAGCAGTTCTTC.

J is TRBJ2-2 and V is TRBV7-6; the match to TRBD2 covers 7 bases. The CDR3 is 19 residues long. V lost 5 bases, J lost 0 bases, and 15 bases stayed unmatched. Germline V gene data show CDR1 as SGHVS and CDR2 as FNYEAQ. The CDR3 loop reads CASSPTGERDQSNTGELFF. CDR3 nucleotide sequence: TGTGCCAGCAGCCCGACCGGTGAGCGGGACCAGTCGAACACCGGGGAGCTGTTTTTT.

This clone appeared a few times. This rearrangement joins TRBV21-1 to TRBJ2-7; TRBD1 is taken as the D call from the table, unchecked against the DNA. TRBV21-1 is tagged as a pseudogene. The CDR3 covers 16 residues. Here the CDR3 DNA reads TGTGCCAGCAGCAAAGTGGGGACAGGGCCTTCCTACGAGCAGTACTTC. Translating gives CASSKVGTGPSYEQYF.

The J gene is TRBJ1-1, the V gene TRBV7-9, with TRBD1 as a possible D gene (5 bases). Germline assignment: CDR1 SEHNR and CDR2 FQNEAQ (reference sequence). This CDR3 is built from 14 residues. Between the trimmed V and J ends, which lost 2 bases and 3 bases, there was a span of 10 bases. DNA of the CDR3: TGTGCCAGCAGCTTACCAGGGATACACACTGAAGCTTTCTTT. Residues: CASSLPGIHTEAFF.

The chain has TRBV28 and TRBJ2-5; D gene unclear. The CDR3 is made up of 13 amino acids. V was shortened by 6 bases and J by 0 bases, with 8 bases between the two germline ends. Per germline, CDR1 MDHEN and CDR2 SYDVKM. CDR3 region: CASSPLDQETQYF. CDR3 DNA: TGTGCCAGCAGCCCCTTGGACCAAGAGACCCAGTACTTC. Full variable domain (missing parts from reference TRBV28 and TRBJ2-5): DVKVTQSSRYLVKRTGEKVFLECVQDMDHENMFWYRQDPGLGLRLIYFSYDVKMKEKGDIPEGYSVSREKKERFSLILESASTNQTSMYLCASSPLDQETQYFGPGTRLLVL.

This chain's CDR3 is CSTTLAGTTDTQYF. The CDR3 bases are TGCAGCACAACTCTGGCGGGGACCACAGATACGCAGTATTTT. This chain uses TRBV29-1 with TRBJ2-3; tentatively, D is TRBD2 (6 bases). The CDR3 sequence is 14 residues long. V was pared by 8 bases and J by 2 bases, with 17 bases between. Germline assignment: CDR1 SQVTM and CDR2 ANQGSEA.

The chain joins TRBV5-1 to TRBJ2-7; TRBD1 is a possible D gene (7 bases). V lost 4 bases and J 3 bases, leaving 26 bases between the germline ends. Germline loops: CDR1 SGHRS, CDR2 YFSETQ. The CDR3 consists of 18 residues. The CDR3 here is CASSGDSAGGRDIYEQYF. CDR3 nucleotide sequence: TGCGCCAGCAGCGGGGACAGTGCAGGGGGGCGGGATATCTACGAGCAGTACTTC.

V and J are TRBV6-5 and TRBJ2-5; possibly TRBD1 for D (5 bases). Germline CDR1 MNHEY, CDR2 SVGAGI. V lost 0 bases to trimming and J lost 5 bases, with 10 bases between them. The CDR3 consists of 14 residues. The CDR3 DNA reads TGTGCCAGCAGTTACTCCGGTCCAGGGGAGACCCAGTACTTC. Amino acid sequence: CASSYSGPGETQYF.

The chain joins TRBV2 to TRBJ2-5; 7 bases align to TRBD1. The DNA end is a closer match to TRBJ2-7, so the J assignment may be wrong. The CDR3 has 13 amino acids. Germline CDR1 reads SNHLY; CDR2 reads FYNNEI. Here the CDR3 reads CASTGDSSYEQYF. The CDR3 nucleotides read TGTGCCAGCACCGGGGACAGCTCCTACGAGCAGTACTTC.

The chain is built from TRBV4-1 and TRBJ2-7; TRBD1 aligns across 8 bases. Germline assignment: CDR1 MGHRA and CDR2 YSYEKL. This CDR3 is built from 14 residues. The ends lost 1 base at V and 2 bases at J; junction bases unmatched: 1. CDR3 nucleotide sequence: TGCGCCAGCAGCCAAGGGACAGGGACCTACGAGCAGTACTTC. It yields the protein CASSQGTGTYEQYF.

V gene TRBV7-9 combines with J gene TRBJ2-1; 8 nucleotides align to TRBD2. Germline CDR1 SEHNR, CDR2 FQNEAQ (reference sequence). This CDR3 has 17 amino acids. V lost 7 bases, J lost 5 bases, and 16 bases stayed unmatched. CDR3 sequence: CASTWVLAGKPNNEQFF. The DNA of the CDR3 is TGTGCCAGCACTTGGGTCCTAGCGGGCAAACCCAACAATGAGCAGTTCTTC.

About this clone itself: A far more abundant clone sits one base away, making this likely a read error. The same CDR3 can be traced to other DNA sequences in this sample. The J gene is TRBJ2-5, the V gene TRBV5-1, with 7 bases matching TRBD1. There are 15 residues in the CDR3. Germline V gene lookup returns CDR1 SGHRS and CDR2 YFSETQ. V dropped 0 bases and J dropped 5; count of bases not matched to a gene: 7. CDR3 protein: CASSLGQTGLETQYF. As DNA, the CDR3 is TGCGCCAGCAGCTTGGGGCAGACAGGGTTGGAGACCCAGTACTTC.

The V call is TRBV5-6, the J call TRBJ2-7, with D perhaps matching TRBD1 (6 bases). V lost 6 bases to trimming and J lost 3 bases, with 19 bases between them. CDR3 length equals 15 residues. The germline V gene encodes CDR1 SGHDT and CDR2 YYEEEE. In DNA form, the CDR3 reads TGTGCCAGCAACCTCATGGGGGCAATGGACTACGAGCAGTACTTC. It yields the protein CASNLMGAMDYEQYF.

This sequence joins TRBV4-1 and TRBJ2-1; 7 bases agree with TRBD1. Germline V CDR1 and CDR2: MGHRA, YSYEKL. V shed 3 bases, J shed 4 bases, and the junction held 6 bases outside the gene matches. The CDR3 consists of 15 residues. The CDR3 sequence: CASSQGQNEYNEQFF. As DNA, the CDR3 is TGCGCCAGCAGCCAGGGACAGAATGAATACAATGAGCAGTTCTTC.

The chain has TRBV5-1 and TRBJ2-3; tentatively, D is TRBD1 (5 bases). The germline gives CDR1 SGHRS, CDR2 YFSETQ. The germline V and J ends were trimmed by 4 bases and 6 bases, with 9 bases remaining between them. CDR3 length: 12 amino acids. The CDR3 protein is CASSRAGDTQYF. For the CDR3, the DNA is TGCGCCAGCAGCCGGGCAGGGGATACGCAGTATTTT.

V gene TRBV7-9 combines with J gene TRBJ2-1; no definite D call. The V and J ends lost 8 bases and 5 bases respectively, with 7 bases between them. Per the germline V gene, CDR1 is SEHNR and CDR2 is FQNEAQ (reference sequence). There are 11 residues in the CDR3. CDR3 sequence reads: CASGWDNEQFF. The DNA for the CDR3 is TGTGCCAGCGGATGGGACAATGAGCAGTTCTTC. Full variable domain (remainder filled in from reference TRBV7-9 and TRBJ2-1): DTGVSQNPRHKITKRGQNVTFRCDPISEHNRLYWYRQTLGQGPEFLTYFQNEAQLEKSRLLSDRFSAERPKGSFSTLEIQRTEQGDSAMYLCASGWDNEQFFGPGTRLTVL.

The J gene is TRBJ1-1, the V gene TRBV6-6; D ambiguous. Trimming shortened V by 2 bases and J by 2 bases, and 6 bases separated the two germline ends. Germline V gene sequence: CDR1 MNHNY, CDR2 SVGAGI (reference sequence). This CDR3 has 13 residues. The CDR3 here is CASSYRFNTEAFF. DNA of the CDR3: TGTGCCAGCAGTTACAGATTCAACACTGAAGCTTTCTTT.

J is TRBJ2-3 and V is TRBV13; D possibly uses TRBD1 or TRBD2 (5 bases each). Looked up from germline, CDR1 is PRHDT and CDR2 is FYEKMQ (reference sequence). CDR3 length equals 14 residues. The V end lost 1 base, the J end lost 8 bases, and 13 bases lay between the germline ends. The CDR3 DNA is TGTGCCAGCAGCTTAGAAGGGGACGGAGCTACGCAGTATTTT. Residues: CASSLEGDGATQYF. Full variable domain (rest looked up from reference TRBV13 and TRBJ2-3): AAGVIQSPRHLIKEKRETATLKCYPIPRHDTVYWYQQGPGQDPQFLISFYEKMQSDKGSIPDRFSAQQFSDYHSELNMSSLELGDSALYFCASSLEGDGATQYFGPGTRLTVL.